The 23 T cell receptor beta chains below come from one sample, sequenced in a study of OX40 agonist ivuxolimab in advanced cancers. Sequencing was performed with immunoSEQ multiplex PCR; in TCRdb, only in-frame clones are kept and a portion is missing. The table lists nearly 80,000 clones, approximately 92% of them singletons, with around 6.5% in the top ten. The sample here was CD4+ or CD8+ T cells sorted from blood, taken in a trial of the OX40 agonist ivuxolimab. All receptors derive from an adult with an advanced solid tumor such as melanoma, head and neck, liver or kidney cancer.

The chain combines TRBV9 with TRBJ2-5; TRBD1 is a possible D gene (6 bases). Germline CDR1 reads SGDLS; CDR2 reads YYNGEE. This CDR3 is 13 amino acids long. Trimming left V 3 bases short and J 5 bases short, with 11 bases between. The CDR3 here is CASSGQGLETQYF. The CDR3 nucleotides are TGTGCCAGCAGCGGGCAGGGGCTTGAGACCCAGTACTTC.

The chain joins TRBV30 to TRBJ1-6, with 8 bases identical to TRBD1. Germline values: CDR1 GTSNPN, CDR2 SVGIG (reference sequence). The CDR3 loop spans 16 amino acids. V was clipped by 4 bases and J by 9 bases; unmatched bases: 14. The DNA of the CDR3 is TGTGCCTGGATACTCGGGACTACAGGGGGTGCTTCACCCCTCCACTTT. It translates to CAWILGTTGGASPLHF.

The rearrangement links TRBV5-4 to TRBJ2-1; tentatively, D is TRBD2 (6 bases). Per the germline V gene, CDR1 is SGHNT and CDR2 is YYREEE (reference sequence). V lost 2 bases to trimming and J lost 8 bases, with 11 bases between them. The CDR3 loop spans 13 amino acids. The CDR3 coding sequence is TGTGCCAGCAGCTTAACTAGCATGGATGAGCAGTTCTTC. This translates into CASSLTSMDEQFF.

The chain has TRBV5-1 and TRBJ2-5, with 8 bases matching TRBD1. The V segment lost 4 bases and the J segment 5 bases; nucleotides outside the gene matches: 7. The CDR3 is 14 amino acids. Germline V lookup: CDR1 SGHRS, CDR2 YFSETQ. CDR3: CASSPDRGGETQYF. DNA for the CDR3: TGCGCCAGCAGCCCAGACAGGGGTGGGGAGACCCAGTACTTC.

The chain couples TRBV7-2 to TRBJ2-7, with TRBD1 matching over 9 bases. Losses at the gene ends were 5 bases for V and 7 bases for J; bases not matched to a gene: 6. The V gene's germline CDR1 is SGHTA and CDR2 FQGNSA. The CDR3 length is 13 residues. This CDR3 reads CASSRDRVGEQYF. In DNA form, the CDR3 reads TGTGCCAGCAGCAGGGACAGGGTGGGAGAGCAGTACTTC.

This sequence joins TRBV28 and TRBJ2-1; 9 bases are a match to TRBD1. Trimming at V came to 1 base and at J to 7 bases, leaving 5 bases not matched to a gene. Germline CDR1 is MDHEN and CDR2 is SYDVKM. This CDR3 is 15 amino acids long. The CDR3: CASSLYRQGGNEQFF. The CDR3 DNA is TGTGCCAGCAGTTTATACCGACAGGGGGGGAATGAGCAGTTCTTC.

The chain joins TRBV6-1 to TRBJ1-2, with TRBD1 identical over 8 bases. There are 15 residues in the CDR3. Germline lookup yields CDR1 MNHNS and CDR2 SASEGT. V was clipped by 2 bases and J by 7 bases; unmatched bases: 9. The CDR3 DNA follows: TGTGCCAGCAGTGAATTTTCCGCTGACAGGGGTGGCTACACCTTC. Translating it yields CASSEFSADRGGYTF.

The chain links TRBV28 to TRBJ2-7; either TRBD1 or TRBD2 may supply D (7 bases each). V was cut by 4 bases and J by 3 bases, with 13 bases left in between. CDR1 MDHEN and CDR2 SYDVKM come from the germline V gene. The CDR3 runs 14 residues. The DNA for the CDR3 is TGTGCCAGCAGTTCGACAGGGACTATCTACGAGCAGTACTTC. Translation: CASSSTGTIYEQYF.

J is TRBJ1-1 and V is TRBV5-1, with TRBD1 identical over 11 bases. This CDR3 has 13 residues. The germline gives CDR1 SGHRS, CDR2 YFSETQ. Trimming took 4 bases from V and 6 from J; bases not matched to a gene: 2. The CDR3 is CASSLGQGAEAFF. CDR3 nucleotide sequence: TGCGCCAGCAGCCTGGGACAGGGGGCTGAAGCTTTCTTT.

V usage is TRBV6-4 and J usage is TRBJ2-3; no clear D gene. Trimming stripped 5 bases from V and 0 bases from J, with 15 bases between. This CDR3 is built from 16 residues. Looked up from germline, CDR1 is MRHNA and CDR2 is SNTAGT. The CDR3 nucleotides read TGTGCCAGCAGTCCGACCCAAGTATCTAGCACAGATACGCAGTATTTT. Translation: CASSPTQVSSTDTQYF.

The rearrangement links TRBV7-6 to TRBJ2-2, with 8 bases lining up with TRBD2. The J segment lost 7 bases and the V segment lost 1 base, leaving 20 bases of the junction unmatched. This CDR3 is 20 amino acids long. Germline values: CDR1 SGHVS, CDR2 FNYEAQ. CDR3 bases: TGTGCCAGCAGCTTAGGGCCCCCGGAGAGGCGAGCGGGAGTTATCGGGGAGCTGTTTTTT. This translates into CASSLGPPERRAGVIGELFF. The whole variable domain, remainder taken from reference TRBV7-6 and TRBJ2-2, is GAGVSQSPRYKVTKRGQDVALRCDPISGHVSLYWYRQALGQGPEFLTYFNYEAQQDKSGLPNDRFSAERPEGSISTLTIQRTEQRDSAMYRCASSLGPPERRAGVIGELFFGEGSRLTVL.

This chain uses TRBV29-1 with TRBJ2-1; TRBD2 matches at 14 bases. V gave up 7 bases and J gave up 7 bases; unmatched junction bases: 3. The CDR3 has 13 amino acids. The germline gives CDR1 SQVTM, CDR2 ANQGSEA. The chain's CDR3 is CSAGTSGGNEQFF. The CDR3 DNA reads TGCAGCGCTGGGACTAGCGGGGGTAATGAGCAGTTCTTC.

V is TRBV20-1 and J is TRBJ2-1; D ambiguous. The length of the CDR3 is 10 residues. V dropped 7 bases and J dropped 8 bases, with 9 bases sitting between them. Germline CDR1 reads DFQATT; CDR2 reads SNEGSKA (reference sequence). The CDR3 sequence: CSGSEDEQFF. The CDR3 nucleotides are TGCAGTGGAAGTGAGGATGAGCAGTTCTTC.

The genes are TRBV6-1 and TRBJ2-3; D ambiguous. The CDR3 totals 15 residues. V lost 6 bases and J 0 bases, leaving 13 bases between the germline ends. CDR1 and CDR2 from the germline V gene are MNHNS and SASEGT. The CDR3 DNA reads TGTGCCAGCAGGGGTGGATTAACTAGCACAGATACGCAGTATTTT. It encodes CASRGGLTSTDTQYF.

The chain has TRBV10-3 and TRBJ1-5; maybe TRBD1 (6 bases). Germline V gives CDR1 ENHRY, CDR2 SYGVKD. The CDR3 has 16 residues. V shed 3 bases and J shed 0 bases, with 12 bases lying between them. CDR3 sequence: CAISDRGGFSNQPQHF. The CDR3 nucleotides are TGTGCCATCAGTGACAGGGGTGGCTTTAGCAATCAGCCCCAGCATTTT.

The CDR3 sequence is CASSVGNSLLNYEQYF. CDR3 DNA: TGTGCCAGCAGCGTAGGGAACAGCCTGCTAAACTACGAGCAGTACTTC. The rearrangement links TRBV9 to TRBJ2-7; D uncertain. Germline V gives CDR1 SGDLS, CDR2 YYNGEE. This CDR3 region has 16 residues. Trimming pared 0 bases from V and 3 bases from J, leaving 16 bases between.

V is TRBV2 and J is TRBJ2-1, with 7 bases matching TRBD2. This CDR3 has 13 amino acids. The V gene's germline CDR1 is SNHLY and CDR2 FYNNEI. J gave up 4 bases and V 4 bases, and 1 base lay outside the gene matches. The CDR3 DNA sequence: TGTGCCAGCAGTGGGCGGGAGTACAATGAGCAGTTCTTC. It codes for CASSGREYNEQFF.

This chain joins TRBV6-1 and TRBJ2-7; D gene uncertain. The CDR3 covers 13 residues. V dropped 3 bases and J dropped 2 bases, with 8 bases sitting between them. Germline CDR1 is MNHNS and CDR2 is SASEGT. Written as DNA, the CDR3 is TGTGCCAGCAGTGAGGCCACCACCTACGAGCAGTACTTC. Translated, it gives CASSEATTYEQYF.

The chain recombines TRBV28 with TRBJ1-2, with 7 bases matching TRBD1. The V gene's germline CDR1 is MDHEN and CDR2 SYDVKM. The CDR3 has 17 residues. The V segment lost 8 bases and the J segment 3 bases; nucleotides outside the gene matches: 18. The CDR3 sequence is CASRYTTGTANHYGYTF. CDR3 nucleotides: TGTGCCAGCCGCTATACAACCGGGACAGCGAACCACTATGGCTACACCTTC.

V is TRBV7-8 and J is TRBJ2-7; 10 bases map to TRBD2. J gave up 3 bases and V 0 bases, and 8 bases lay outside the gene matches. Germline CDR1 is SGHVS and CDR2 is FQNEAQ. The CDR3 runs 17 residues. The CDR3 spells CASSLAAVAGGHYEQYF. The DNA for the CDR3 is TGTGCCAGCAGCTTAGCGGCGGTAGCGGGAGGTCACTACGAGCAGTACTTC.

The rearrangement joins TRBV28 to TRBJ2-1; TRBD2 matches 8 bases. Trimming at V came to 8 bases and at J to 1 base, leaving 7 bases not matched to a gene. The CDR3 is 15 amino acids. CDR1 is MDHEN and CDR2 is SYDVKM in the germline V gene. CDR3 nucleotide sequence: TGTGCCAGCTGCTTTAGCGGGACATCCTACAATGAGCAGTTCTTC. Protein: CASCFSGTSYNEQFF. Full variable domain (missing parts from reference TRBV28 and TRBJ2-1): DVKVTQSSRYLVKRTGEKVFLECVQDMDHENMFWYRQDPGLGLRLIYFSYDVKMKEKGDIPEGYSVSREKKERFSLILESASTNQTSMYLCASCFSGTSYNEQFFGPGTRLTVL.

In its sample, this clone was seen once. The chain uses TRBV28 and TRBJ1-1, with TRBD1 identical over 7 bases. Germline CDR1 is MDHEN and CDR2 is SYDVKM. V shed 4 bases and J 4 bases; nucleotides not matched to a gene: 6. CDR3 length: 14 amino acids. Here the CDR3 reads CASSSWTGLTEAFF. The CDR3 DNA reads TGTGCCAGCAGTTCCTGGACAGGTCTCACTGAAGCTTTCTTT.

This chain connects TRBV11-1 to TRBJ2-1; D not certain. The CDR3 covers 13 residues. Trimming shortened V by 1 base and J by 9 bases, and 10 bases separated the two germline ends. CDR1 is SGHAT and CDR2 is FQDESV in the germline V gene (reference sequence). The DNA for the CDR3 is TGTGCCAGCAGCTTAGGGCTCGTCAGTGAGCAGTTCTTC. Amino acids: CASSLGLVSEQFF.